Presented here are 32 T cell receptor beta chains from one specimen sequenced in a study of control samples from healthy donors and cancer patients. Clones were read by immunoSEQ multiplex PCR, and TCRdb kept only the in-frame ones, dropping some. The profile shows around 140,000 clones, approximately 90% of them singletons. The sample taken for sequencing was blood. The receptors stem from a man between 35 and 55 years old in good health.

This clone was seen a handful of times. This chain joins TRBV2 and TRBJ2-3; no reliable D call. Trimming pared 8 bases from V and 1 base from J, leaving 7 bases between. The CDR3 has 12 residues. Germline assignment: CDR1 SNHLY and CDR2 FYNNEI. Here the CDR3 DNA reads TGTGCCAGCGCCCTAGGCACAGATACGCAGTATTTT. This translates into CASALGTDTQYF.

V usage is TRBV3-1 (or the pseudogene TRBV3-2) and J usage is TRBJ2-5; D is undetermined. This CDR3 spans 12 amino acids. V was trimmed by 4 bases and J by 7 bases, leaving 10 bases between them. Per germline, CDR1 LGHDT and CDR2 YNNKEL (reference sequence). The CDR3 region is CASSPEETTQYF. The CDR3 bases are TGTGCCAGCAGCCCCGAGGAAACGACCCAGTACTTC.

The chain links TRBV6-1 to TRBJ2-7; D remains unclear. Germline V gene data show CDR1 as MNHNS and CDR2 as SASEGT. This CDR3 is 14 amino acids long. Trimming took off 2 bases at V and 4 bases at J, with 12 bases between the two ends. The CDR3 region has the DNA TGTGCCAGCAGTGAACCCGACTGGCGATACGAGCAGTACTTC. Translation: CASSEPDWRYEQYF.

The chain employs TRBV10-3 and TRBJ2-2; D not resolved. The V gene lost 4 bases and the J gene lost 6 bases, with 6 bases spanning the gap. The CDR3 has 12 residues. Germline lookup yields CDR1 ENHRY and CDR2 SYGVKD. CDR3 region: CAISVRSGELFF. The CDR3 coding sequence is TGTGCCATCAGTGTGAGATCCGGGGAGCTGTTTTTT.

The rearrangement uses TRBV4-2 and TRBJ1-1; tentatively, D is TRBD1 (5 bases). The CDR3 length is 14 residues. Between the trimmed V and J ends, which lost 3 bases and 3 bases, there was a span of 11 bases. CDR1 and CDR2 from the germline V gene are LGHNA and YNFKEQ. CDR3 region: CASSQEAGYTEAFF. CDR3 nucleotides: TGTGCCAGCAGCCAGGAAGCAGGGTACACTGAAGCTTTCTTT.

The chain has TRBV18 and TRBJ2-3; D possibly corresponds to TRBD2 (7 bases). This CDR3 comprises 17 residues. V lost 2 bases, J lost 4 bases, and 19 bases lay in between. Germline assignment: CDR1 KGHSH and CDR2 LQKENI. CDR3 DNA sequence: TGTGCCAGCTCACCATGGCTGGAGGGGGGGACCCCAGATACGCAGTATTTT. Residues: CASSPWLEGGTPDTQYF.

J is TRBJ2-1 and V is TRBV3-1 (or the pseudogene TRBV3-2); TRBD1 aligns across 8 bases. V was clipped by 3 bases and J by 8 bases; unmatched bases: 9. The CDR3 sequence is 15 residues long. Germline V gene data show CDR1 as LGHDT and CDR2 as YNNKEL (reference sequence). The CDR3 reads CASSHGQGRGDEQFF. CDR3 DNA sequence: TGTGCCAGCAGCCACGGACAGGGAAGGGGGGATGAGCAGTTCTTC.

This clone has a single count. The CDR3 here is CASSTGGHGEQFF. CDR3 coding DNA: TGTGCCAGCAGCACCGGGGGGCATGGTGAGCAGTTCTTC. V gene TRBV9 combines with J gene TRBJ2-1; possibly TRBD2 for D (7 bases). Trimming removed 4 bases from V and 9 bases from J, with 14 bases in between. CDR1 and CDR2 (germline): SGDLS, YYNGEE. This CDR3 spans 13 amino acids.

This clone has a single count. The genes are TRBV28 and TRBJ2-4; tentative D call: TRBD1 (5 bases). The ends were cut back, 4 bases at V and 0 bases at J, with 13 bases in the middle. Germline V gene data show CDR1 as MDHEN and CDR2 as SYDVKM. The length of the CDR3 is 16 residues. For the CDR3, the DNA is TGTGCCAGCAGTTACAGCAGGGCCCTAGCCAAAAACATTCAGTACTTC. Encoded protein: CASSYSRALAKNIQYF. Variable domain in full (rest from reference TRBV28 and TRBJ2-4): DVKVTQSSRYLVKRTGEKVFLECVQDMDHENMFWYRQDPGLGLRLIYFSYDVKMKEKGDIPEGYSVSREKKERFSLILESASTNQTSMYLCASSYSRALAKNIQYFGAGTRLSVL.

This chain links TRBV7-9 with TRBJ1-6, with a tentative D call TRBD1 (6 bases). This CDR3 is built from 18 residues. Germline V gene lookup returns CDR1 SEHNR and CDR2 FQNEAQ (reference sequence). Between the trimmed V and J ends, which lost 2 bases and 7 bases, there was a span of 21 bases. Written as DNA, the CDR3 is TGTGCCAGCAGCTTAAACCTCAGATGGACAGCCCCAAATTCACCCCTCCACTTT. Its protein is CASSLNLRWTAPNSPLHF. The complete variable domain, with remaining parts taken from reference TRBV7-9 and TRBJ1-6, reads DTGVSQNPRHKITKRGQNVTFRCDPISEHNRLYWYRQTLGQGPEFLTYFQNEAQLEKSRLLSDRFSAERPKGSFSTLEIQRTEQGDSAMYLCASSLNLRWTAPNSPLHFGNGTRLTVT.

The chain recombines TRBV19 with TRBJ2-2; TRBD1 matches at 8 bases. This CDR3 spans 16 amino acids. Germline assignment: CDR1 LNHDA and CDR2 SQIVND (reference sequence). Trimming removed 4 bases from V and 1 base from J; junction bases left unmatched: 5. CDR3 in DNA: TGTGCCAGTAGTAAGATGACAGGGGAGAACACCGGGGAGCTGTTTTTT. As protein: CASSKMTGENTGELFF.

V gene TRBV7-3 combines with J gene TRBJ2-1; 8 bases are shared with TRBD1. The V segment lost 3 bases and the J segment 4 bases; nucleotides outside the gene matches: 5. CDR3 length equals 15 residues. The germline V gene encodes CDR1 SGHTA and CDR2 FQGTGA. CDR3 sequence reads: CASSFDRGEYNEQFF. The CDR3, as DNA: TGTGCCAGCAGCTTTGACAGGGGAGAATACAATGAGCAGTTCTTC.

The chain uses TRBV7-2 and TRBJ1-2, with D unresolved. Germline V CDR1 and CDR2: SGHTA, FQGNSA. Trimming removed 8 bases at V and 2 bases at J, with 9 bases between. The CDR3 sequence is 12 residues long. The CDR3 protein is CASGLTNYGYTF. In DNA form, the CDR3 reads TGTGCCAGCGGTCTCACCAACTATGGCTACACCTTC.

The V call is TRBV9, the J call TRBJ1-3; D gene ambiguous. Germline V lookup: CDR1 SGDLS, CDR2 YYNGEE. This CDR3 is 15 amino acids long. V was shortened by 2 bases and J by 0 bases, with 9 bases between the two germline ends. CDR3 DNA sequence: TGTGCCAGCAGCGTCTTCAGTAGCTCTGGAAACACCATATATTTT. This gives the protein CASSVFSSSGNTIYF.

The genes are TRBV7-9 and TRBJ2-5, with unresolved D. Trimming took 0 bases from V and 3 from J, leaving 8 bases between them. Germline loops: CDR1 SEHNR, CDR2 FQNEAQ (reference sequence). The CDR3 loop spans 14 amino acids. CDR3 sequence (DNA): TGTGCCAGCAGCTTAGCGAGAAGAAAAGAGACCCAGTACTTC. Amino acid sequence: CASSLARRKETQYF.

The chain has TRBV6-5 and TRBJ1-1, with D unclear. V was clipped by 0 bases and J by 6 bases, with 8 bases between them. The germline CDR1 and CDR2 sequences are MNHEY and SVGAGI. The CDR3 consists of 13 residues. The CDR3 protein is CASSYSPGSEAFF. The CDR3, as DNA: TGTGCCAGCAGTTACTCACCGGGGTCTGAAGCTTTCTTT.

The V and J genes are TRBV6-5 and TRBJ2-3; 7 bases align to TRBD1. From germline, CDR1 is MNHEY and CDR2 SVGAGI. The CDR3 has 14 residues. The junction had 7 bases not matched to a gene; V was cut back by 5 bases and J by 5 bases. CDR3 protein: CASSLRQGLDTQYF. CDR3 bases: TGTGCCAGCAGTCTACGACAGGGCCTAGATACGCAGTATTTT.

This chain joins TRBV9 and TRBJ2-3; perhaps TRBD2 as D (6 bases). Trimming shortened V by 3 bases and J by 2 bases, and 16 bases separated the two germline ends. Germline V lookup: CDR1 SGDLS, CDR2 YYNGEE. CDR3 length equals 16 residues. The CDR3 protein is CASSGPGLAITDTQYF. In DNA, the CDR3 is TGTGCCAGCAGCGGTCCGGGACTTGCGATCACAGATACGCAGTATTTT.

This chain uses TRBV9 with TRBJ1-1; D unresolved. This CDR3 is 14 amino acids long. Deletions cut 2 bases from V and 0 bases from J, with 8 bases between. Germline CDR1 and CDR2: SGDLS and YYNGEE. The CDR3 region is CASSVGGMNTEAFF. The CDR3 nucleotides are TGTGCCAGCAGCGTGGGTGGAATGAACACTGAAGCTTTCTTT.

The rearrangement links TRBV10-2 to TRBJ1-3; the D is unclear. The CDR3 loop spans 13 amino acids. V lost 7 bases and J 1 base, leaving 8 bases between the germline ends. Germline CDR1 is WSHSY and CDR2 is SAAADI. The DNA for the CDR3 is TGCGCCAGCATGGTGACTTCTGGAAACACCATATATTTT. It encodes CASMVTSGNTIYF.

The genes are TRBV29-1 and TRBJ2-6, with a possible D match to TRBD1 (6 bases). V gave up 5 bases and J gave up 2 bases, with 10 bases separating them. This CDR3 is built from 14 residues. Germline lookup yields CDR1 SQVTM and CDR2 ANQGSEA. The DNA of the CDR3 is TGCAGCGTTACAGGGTCTGCTGGGGCCAACGTCCTGACTTTC. Translation gives CSVTGSAGANVLTF.

The V gene is TRBV9, the J gene TRBJ2-7; TRBD1 matches at 10 bases. From germline, CDR1 is SGDLS and CDR2 YYNGEE. The trim removed 0 bases at V and 4 bases at J, leaving 7 bases unmatched. The CDR3 is 16 amino acids. The CDR3 reads CASSVGTPGQGYEQYF. In nucleotides, the CDR3 is TGTGCCAGCAGCGTAGGGACGCCGGGACAGGGGTACGAGCAGTACTTC. Together with reference TRBV9 and TRBJ2-7, the CDR3 gives the full variable domain: DSGVTQTPKHLITATGQRVTLRCSPRSGDLSVYWYQQSLDQGLQFLIQYYNGEERAKGNILERFSAQQFPDLHSELNLSSLELGDSALYFCASSVGTPGQGYEQYFGPGTRLTVT.

The chain joins TRBV7-2 to TRBJ2-2; the D gene could be TRBD1 or TRBD2 (7 bases each). V dropped 0 bases and J dropped 5 bases, with 13 bases sitting between them. CDR1 is SGHTA, CDR2 FQGNSA, per germline. This CDR3 contains 16 residues. CDR3 amino acids: CASSLAGRGQTGELFF. DNA of the CDR3: TGTGCCAGCAGCTTAGCGGGGAGGGGGCAGACCGGGGAGCTGTTTTTT.

The chain uses TRBV5-4 and TRBJ2-6; D uncertain. The length of the CDR3 is 19 residues. Trimming shortened V by 0 bases and J by 1 base, and 17 bases separated the two germline ends. CDR1 and CDR2 (germline): SGHNT, YYREEE (reference sequence). The CDR3 nucleotides are TGTGCCAGCAGCTTGGGCATAAATATAATCCCGTCTGGGGCCAACGTCCTGACTTTC. Protein: CASSLGINIIPSGANVLTF.

The V gene is TRBV7-8, the J gene TRBJ2-7; D is ambiguous. Trimming shortened V by 3 bases and J by 2 bases, and 11 bases separated the two germline ends. Per germline, CDR1 SGHVS and CDR2 FQNEAQ. The CDR3 sequence is 14 residues long. In nucleotides, the CDR3 is TGTGCCAGCAGCTTGGGGTTAGGACCCTACGAGCAGTACTTC. The encoded protein is CASSLGLGPYEQYF.

The V call is TRBV14, the J call TRBJ2-5; 11 positions agree with TRBD2. The CDR3 sequence is 16 residues long. Germline V gene sequence: CDR1 SGHDN, CDR2 FVKESK. V lost 1 base and J lost 4; bases outside the gene matches: 5. Here the CDR3 reads CASSQVTSGAAETQYF. The CDR3 DNA follows: TGTGCCAGCAGCCAAGTGACTAGCGGGGCAGCAGAGACCCAGTACTTC.

The chain uses TRBV27 and TRBJ2-7, with 8 bases matching TRBD2. Looked up from germline, CDR1 is MNHEY and CDR2 is SMNVEV (reference sequence). Germline trimming cut 5 bases from V and 0 bases from J; bases unmatched to any gene: 15. CDR3 size: 18 residues. CDR3 nucleotides: TGTGCCAGCAGTCCCAATCTCCGGGGGGGCCTAATCTCCTACGAGCAGTACTTC. Protein sequence: CASSPNLRGGLISYEQYF.

The chain recombines TRBV24-1 with TRBJ2-5; unclear D gene. The germline V gene has CDR1 KGHDR and CDR2 SFDVKD. The CDR3 extends over 12 amino acids. With 1 base removed from V and 5 bases from J, the gap between germline ends came to 4 bases. DNA of the CDR3: TGTGCCACCAGTGATTTTCGGGAGACCCAGTACTTC. It yields the protein CATSDFRETQYF.

This chain links TRBV10-1 with TRBJ1-1; unclear D gene. V lost 0 bases and J 0 bases, leaving 8 bases between the germline ends. The CDR3 has 15 residues. Looked up from germline, CDR1 is WNHNN and CDR2 is SYGVQD (reference sequence). Written as DNA, the CDR3 is TGCGCCAGCAGTGAGTCGACGGGGATGAACACTGAAGCTTTCTTT. Translation gives CASSESTGMNTEAFF.

The chain employs TRBV19 and TRBJ1-4; a weak D match, TRBD1 (5 bases). The CDR3 is 16 amino acids. Deletions cut 5 bases from V and 0 bases from J, with 13 bases between. Germline CDR1 reads LNHDA; CDR2 reads SQIVND (reference sequence). For the CDR3, the DNA is TGTGCCAGTAGTCCTCGGGAGGGGACAACTAATGAAAAACTGTTTTTT. Its translation is CASSPREGTTNEKLFF.

The table lists this clone with a count of one. This sequence joins TRBV19 and TRBJ2-4; possibly TRBD2 for D (6 bases). Germline V lookup: CDR1 LNHDA, CDR2 SQIVND (reference sequence). The V end lost 8 bases, the J end lost 0 bases, and 20 bases lay between the germline ends. This CDR3 has 17 residues. CDR3 loop: CASYYRDCQLAKNIQYF. The CDR3 DNA follows: TGTGCCAGTTATTATAGGGACTGTCAACTAGCCAAAAACATTCAGTACTTC.

As to this clone: Its ends do not fully match the called genes, so a read error is possible. The chain recombines TRBV7-6 with TRBJ2-7, with 12 bases aligning to TRBD2. CDR1 SGHVS and CDR2 FNYEAQ come from the germline V gene. CDR3 length: 16 amino acids. CDR3 bases: TGTGCCGGCAGCTTAAAGACTAGCGGGGGTTCCTACGAGCAGTACTTC. It specifies CAGSLKTSGGSYEQYF.